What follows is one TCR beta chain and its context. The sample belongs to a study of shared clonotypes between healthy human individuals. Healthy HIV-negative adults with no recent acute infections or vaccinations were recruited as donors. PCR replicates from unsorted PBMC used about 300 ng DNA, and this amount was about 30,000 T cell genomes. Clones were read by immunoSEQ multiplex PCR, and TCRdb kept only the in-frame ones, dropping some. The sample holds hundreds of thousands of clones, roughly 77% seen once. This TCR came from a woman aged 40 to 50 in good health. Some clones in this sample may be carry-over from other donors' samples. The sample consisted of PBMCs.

Here the CDR3 reads CASSPRGGSYEQYF. The CDR3 region has the DNA TGTGCCAGCTCACCAAGAGGGGGGTCCTACGAGCAGTACTTC. The chain has TRBV18 and TRBJ2-7; possibly TRBD1 or TRBD2 for D (6 bases each). The CDR3 contains 14 residues. Between the trimmed V and J ends, which lost 2 bases and 1 base, there was a span of 9 bases. Germline V gene data show CDR1 as KGHSH and CDR2 as LQKENI. Drawing the rest from reference TRBV18 and TRBJ2-7, the complete variable domain is NAGVMQNPRHLVRRRGQEARLRCSPMKGHSHVYWYRQLPEEGLKFMVYLQKENIIDESGMPKERFSAEFPKEGPSILRIQQVVRGDSAAYFCASSPRGGSYEQYFGPGTRLTVT.